These 22 T cell receptor beta chains share one sample of origin, sequenced in a study of CD8 T cells in Susac syndrome. An input of about 0.5 to 1 ug of RNA was subjected to reverse transcription using random hexamers. Via MiXCR, TCRdb re-called the immunoSEQ multiplex PCR reads, giving one row per CDR3 protein. The sample has some 210,000 distinct CDR3 sequences, around 93% seen once; the top ten hold around 0.15%. Sequenced: CD4+ T cells from PBMCs. All receptors come from a human donor with Susac syndrome.

The chain combines TRBV20-1 with TRBJ2-7; D could derive from TRBD1 or TRBD2 (7 bases each). V lost 1 base and J lost 3, with 13 bases in between. There are 14 residues in the CDR3. Germline values: CDR1 DFQATT, CDR2 SNEGSKA (reference sequence). DNA of the CDR3: TGCAGTGCTAGAGGGGAGGGGGCCAGCTACGAGCAGTACTTC. This translates into CSARGEGASYEQYF.

This chain links TRBV7-2 with TRBJ1-2; no clear D. V was clipped by 5 bases and J by 1 base, with 14 bases between them. Germline CDR1 is SGHTA and CDR2 is FQGNSA. The CDR3 spans 15 residues. The CDR3 nucleotides are TGTGCCAGCAGCCAGACGGACTTTATTAACTATGGCTACACCTTC. Translated: CASSQTDFINYGYTF.

The chain uses TRBV10-3 and TRBJ2-3, with 11 bases identical to TRBD2. The CDR3 loop spans 14 amino acids. V was clipped by 6 bases and J by 5 bases; unmatched bases: 4. Germline CDR1 and CDR2: ENHRY and SYGVKD. CDR3 nucleotide sequence: TGTGCCATCAGGACTGGACTAGCGGGAGATACGCAGTATTTT. The encoded protein is CAIRTGLAGDTQYF.

This chain uses TRBV24-1 with TRBJ2-5, with D perhaps TRBD2 (5 bases). This CDR3 has 14 amino acids. Per germline, CDR1 KGHDR and CDR2 SFDVKD. V was shortened by 5 bases and J by 4 bases, with 13 bases between the two germline ends. The CDR3 DNA reads as TGTGCCACCAGTGTAGGACGCAGCGGAGAGACCCAGTACTTC. Amino acids: CATSVGRSGETQYF.

The chain links TRBV20-1 to TRBJ2-5; possibly TRBD1 for D (5 bases). V was trimmed by 5 bases and J by 3 bases, leaving 19 bases between them. Germline loops: CDR1 DFQATT, CDR2 SNEGSKA (reference sequence). The CDR3 loop spans 15 amino acids. The CDR3 loop is CSAQGVKGSEETQYF. For the CDR3, the DNA is TGCAGTGCTCAAGGGGTTAAGGGTTCGGAAGAGACCCAGTACTTC.

The chain combines TRBV29-1 with TRBJ1-3; TRBD1 agrees at 7 bases. V trimming: 7 bases; J trimming: 6 bases; junction bases outside the gene matches: 3. Germline V gene data show CDR1 as SQVTM and CDR2 as ANQGSEA. The CDR3 length is 11 residues. CDR3 sequence (DNA): TGCAGCGCCACAGGGGTAAACACCATATATTTT. Amino acid sequence: CSATGVNTIYF.

The chain is built from TRBV20-1 and TRBJ1-1, with no clear D. Trimming removed 3 bases at V and 8 bases at J, with 13 bases between. CDR3 length equals 12 residues. The V gene's germline CDR1 is DFQATT and CDR2 SNEGSKA (reference sequence). CDR3 sequence reads: CSARWGANEAFF. The CDR3 DNA reads TGCAGTGCTAGGTGGGGTGCGAACGAAGCTTTCTTT.

A single count supports this clonotype. V is TRBV12-3 or TRBV12-4 and J is TRBJ1-1; D unresolved. There are 14 residues in the CDR3. The V end lost 2 bases, the J end lost 5 bases, and 12 bases lay between the germline ends. Written as DNA, the CDR3 is TGTGCCAGCAGTTTAAATCAAGGTCAAACTGAAGCTTTCTTT. Translating it yields CASSLNQGQTEAFF.

In nucleotides, the CDR3 is TGTGCCAGCAGCGCCCTCCTATTGACAGTCTACGAGCAGTACTTC. Translated, it gives CASSALLLTVYEQYF. V and J are TRBV7-8 and TRBJ2-7, with D possibly TRBD1 on 5 matching bases. This CDR3 is 15 amino acids long. Germline CDR1 reads SGHVS; CDR2 reads FQNEAQ. The V end lost 5 bases, the J end lost 3 bases, and 17 bases lay between the germline ends.

This sequence joins TRBV7-6 and TRBJ1-2; no firm D call. The V end lost 6 bases, the J end lost 4 bases, and 12 bases lay between the germline ends. CDR3 length: 13 amino acids. Germline-derived CDR1 and CDR2 are SGHVS and FNYEAQ. The CDR3 here is CASRLGTSYGYTF. The CDR3 DNA is TGTGCCAGCAGACTAGGAACTTCCTATGGCTACACCTTC.

V usage is TRBV24-1 and J usage is TRBJ2-3; TRBD2 agrees at 7 bases. V shed 10 bases, J shed 2 bases, and the junction held 5 bases outside the gene matches. The germline gives CDR1 KGHDR, CDR2 SFDVKD. This CDR3 is built from 13 residues. The CDR3 nucleotides are TGTGCCACGGGGAGCGGGGCCACAGATACGCAGTATTTT. This encodes CATGSGATDTQYF.

The rearrangement uses TRBV7-2 and TRBJ1-1; weak D call: TRBD1 (5 bases). Between the trimmed V and J ends, which lost 5 bases and 8 bases, there was a span of 15 bases. Germline values: CDR1 SGHTA, CDR2 FQGNSA. The CDR3 loop spans 13 amino acids. CDR3 coding DNA: TGTGCCAGCAGCCCTCCCGGGACTGAAGAAGCTTTCTTT. It specifies CASSPPGTEEAFF.

This chain uses TRBV15 with TRBJ1-1; tentatively, D is TRBD1 (5 bases). V shed 8 bases and J shed 4 bases, with 17 bases lying between them. The CDR3 is 14 residues long. Germline V gene lookup returns CDR1 LNHNV and CDR2 YYDKDF (reference sequence). For the CDR3, the DNA is TGTGCCACCCGAGGGATGGGGGTAGGCACTGAAGCTTTCTTT. It is translated as CATRGMGVGTEAFF.

CDR3 DNA sequence: TGTGCCAGCTCACCACCGACAGGGGCGGACACCGGGGAGCTGTTTTTT. This codes for CASSPPTGADTGELFF. The V gene is TRBV18, the J gene TRBJ2-2, with 8 positions matching TRBD1. The V segment lost 0 bases and the J segment 3 bases; nucleotides outside the gene matches: 3. Germline V gene lookup returns CDR1 KGHSH and CDR2 LQKENI. The CDR3 has 16 amino acids.

The rearrangement joins TRBV20-1 to TRBJ2-7; a possible D gene is TRBD2 (6 bases). Germline loops: CDR1 DFQATT, CDR2 SNEGSKA (reference sequence). V was trimmed by 3 bases and J by 0 bases, leaving 12 bases between them. This CDR3 is built from 14 residues. CDR3 bases: TGCAGTGCTAGGGGGACTTATAGCTCCTACGAGCAGTACTTC. Its translation is CSARGTYSSYEQYF.

The gene calls are TRBV20-1 and TRBJ2-5, with 7 bases lining up with TRBD2. Germline V gene data show CDR1 as DFQATT and CDR2 as SNEGSKA (reference sequence). The CDR3 has 16 amino acids. J gave up 5 bases and V 0 bases, and 12 bases lay outside the gene matches. CDR3 DNA: TGCAGTGCTAGAGATTGGGGGGGAGCCGCTAGGGAGACCCAGTACTTC. This encodes CSARDWGGAARETQYF.

For the CDR3, the DNA is TGTGCCAGCAGTCGGGACTGGGAGACCCAGTACTTC. This sequence encodes CASSRDWETQYF. The V and J genes are TRBV3-1 and TRBJ2-5; maybe TRBD2 (6 bases). The CDR3 consists of 12 residues. The V gene lost 6 bases and the J gene lost 5 bases, with 10 bases spanning the gap. The germline V gene encodes CDR1 LGHDT and CDR2 YNNKEL (reference sequence).

The V and J genes are TRBV7-2 and TRBJ2-5; D remains ambiguous. The CDR3 is made up of 12 amino acids. Trimming left V 5 bases short and J 5 bases short, with 9 bases between. Per the germline V gene, CDR1 is SGHTA and CDR2 is FQGNSA. CDR3 sequence (DNA): TGTGCCAGCAGCCCAACCCGGGAGACCCAGTACTTC. Protein product: CASSPTRETQYF.

The J gene is TRBJ2-3, the V gene TRBV29-1; D gene ambiguous. The CDR3 is 11 residues long. V was cut by 4 bases and J by 1 base, with 3 bases left in between. Germline assignment: CDR1 SQVTM and CDR2 ANQGSEA. CDR3 nucleotides: TGCAGCGTTGCGGGCACAGATACGCAGTATTTT. Protein product: CSVAGTDTQYF.

The chain joins TRBV4-3 to TRBJ2-1, with 12 nucleotides matching TRBD2. CDR1 is LGHNA and CDR2 is YSLEER in the germline V gene. The CDR3 covers 16 residues. J lost 12 bases, V lost 0 bases, and 9 bases had no gene match. The CDR3 reads CASSQERTSGANGQFF. In DNA form, the CDR3 reads TGCGCCAGCAGCCAAGAAAGGACTAGCGGGGCCAACGGGCAGTTCTTC.

The chain carries TRBV29-1 and TRBJ1-4; D not certain. Trimming took off 6 bases at V and 0 bases at J, with 11 bases between the two ends. The CDR3 is made up of 14 amino acids. Germline CDR1 SQVTM, CDR2 ANQGSEA. CDR3 sequence reads: CSVHYGATNEKLFF. As DNA, the CDR3 is TGCAGCGTACACTATGGAGCAACTAATGAAAAACTGTTTTTT. Variable domain in full (rest from reference TRBV29-1 and TRBJ1-4): SAVISQKPSRDICQRGTSLTIQCQVDSQVTMMFWYRQQPGQSLTLIATANQGSEATYESGFVIDKFPISRPNLTFSTLTVSNMSPEDSSIYLCSVHYGATNEKLFFGSGTQLSVL.

This clonotype appeared once. The rearrangement joins TRBV12-3 or TRBV12-4 to TRBJ1-2, with D possibly matching TRBD1 (6 bases). V was cut by 6 bases and J by 5 bases, with 19 bases left in between. The CDR3 runs 15 residues. CDR3 nucleotide sequence: TGTGCCAGCAGCTCGGGGCCATCCAGGGGTTATGGCTACACCTTC. Translated, it gives CASSSGPSRGYGYTF.